These 20 T cell receptor beta chains originate from one sample sequenced in a study of blood T cell repertoires in COVID-19. Clones were read by immunoSEQ multiplex PCR, and TCRdb kept only the in-frame ones, dropping some. The sample lists roughly 65,000 clones; approximately 93% were seen once. The material sequenced was peripheral blood. The receptor source for this set is a man aged 65-85 years with active COVID-19.

CDR3 nucleotides: TGTGCCAGCTCACCAGACAATCCCACCATGGGAAAACTGTTTTTT. Protein sequence: CASSPDNPTMGKLFF. The chain joins TRBV18 to TRBJ1-4, with D hard to call. Germline loops: CDR1 KGHSH, CDR2 LQKENI. Trimming left V 2 bases short and J 10 bases short, with 17 bases between. CDR3 length equals 15 residues.

The chain couples TRBV18 to TRBJ2-5; no definite D call. CDR1 is KGHSH and CDR2 is LQKENI in the germline V gene. The CDR3 is 13 amino acids. The V gene lost 2 bases and the J gene lost 0 bases, with 4 bases spanning the gap. CDR3 DNA: TGTGCCAGCTCACCATCGTACCAAGAGACCCAGTACTTC. This sequence encodes CASSPSYQETQYF.

The V call is TRBV19, the J call TRBJ2-1, with D perhaps TRBD1 (6 bases). There are 15 residues in the CDR3. The V gene's germline CDR1 is LNHDA and CDR2 SQIVND (reference sequence). V was trimmed by 5 bases and J by 9 bases, leaving 20 bases between them. The CDR3 loop is CASSATPQGLGEQFF. CDR3 nucleotides: TGTGCCAGTAGTGCGACCCCACAGGGTTTAGGTGAGCAGTTCTTC.

The chain joins TRBV28 to TRBJ2-7; perhaps TRBD1 as D (6 bases). The CDR3 is made up of 15 amino acids. From germline, CDR1 is MDHEN and CDR2 SYDVKM. Trimming shortened V by 4 bases and J by 0 bases, and 13 bases separated the two germline ends. As DNA, the CDR3 is TGTGCCAGCAGTTCGCCGGACAGATACTCCTACGAGCAGTACTTC. As protein: CASSSPDRYSYEQYF.

The chain combines TRBV9 with TRBJ1-4; 7 bases are shared with TRBD1. The germline gives CDR1 SGDLS, CDR2 YYNGEE. V gave up 4 bases and J gave up 2 bases; unmatched junction bases: 2. This CDR3 has 14 amino acids. The CDR3 spells CASSPGQTNEKLFF. CDR3 coding DNA: TGTGCCAGCAGCCCGGGACAGACTAATGAAAAACTGTTTTTT.

This clone was seen once. The genes are TRBV7-8 and TRBJ1-5; D perhaps matches TRBD1 (5 bases). This CDR3 has 15 amino acids. Germline loops: CDR1 SGHVS, CDR2 FQNEAQ. V was shortened by 1 base and J by 4 bases, with 11 bases between the two germline ends. CDR3 residues: CASSLGRESNQPQHF. The CDR3 DNA reads as TGTGCCAGCAGCTTAGGCAGGGAAAGTAATCAGCCCCAGCATTTT.

This clone occurred once. V gene TRBV12-5 combines with J gene TRBJ2-2; D remains ambiguous. The germline V and J ends were trimmed by 1 base and 2 bases, with 8 bases remaining between them. The CDR3 sequence is 15 residues long. Germline CDR1 LGHNT, CDR2 FRNRAP. The CDR3 DNA follows: TGTGCTAGTGGTTTGGACAGTATAAACACCGGGGAGCTGTTTTTT. Translating it yields CASGLDSINTGELFF.

The chain has TRBV15 and TRBJ1-1; the D is unclear. Per the germline V gene, CDR1 is LNHNV and CDR2 is YYDKDF (reference sequence). V was shortened by 0 bases and J by 0 bases, with 5 bases between the two germline ends. This CDR3 is built from 14 residues. The chain's CDR3 is CATSRDGVNTEAFF. The CDR3 DNA sequence: TGTGCCACCAGCAGAGACGGGGTGAACACTGAAGCTTTCTTT.

The genes are TRBV27 and TRBJ1-4; a possible D gene is TRBD1 (5 bases). The CDR3 contains 13 residues. The germline V gene encodes CDR1 MNHEY and CDR2 SMNVEV (reference sequence). The V end was cut by 6 bases, the J end by 6 bases, with 11 bases between. The CDR3 DNA reads as TGTGCCAGCAGGGACACGCGGTATGAAAAACTGTTTTTT. Its protein product is CASRDTRYEKLFF.

This chain connects TRBV6-2 or TRBV6-3 to TRBJ2-1; TRBD2 matches at 9 bases. This CDR3 is 15 amino acids long. Germline loops: CDR1 MNHEY, CDR2 SVGEGT. Trimming cost V 5 bases and J 4 bases; bases outside gene matches: 6. The CDR3 loop reads CASSPGTSFYNEQFF. The CDR3 bases are TGTGCCAGCAGTCCCGGGACTAGCTTTTACAATGAGCAGTTCTTC.

The gene calls are TRBV19 and TRBJ1-5; the D is unclear. V was cut by 5 bases and J by 3 bases, with 8 bases left in between. The CDR3 contains 13 residues. Germline V CDR1 and CDR2: LNHDA, SQIVND (reference sequence). In DNA form, the CDR3 reads TGTGCCAGTAGTGGGAGCTACAATCAGCCCCAGCATTTT. Translated: CASSGSYNQPQHF.

The chain joins TRBV5-1 to TRBJ2-7, with 8 bases that match TRBD2. V trimming: 3 bases; J trimming: 2 bases; junction bases outside the gene matches: 7. This CDR3 contains 15 residues. The germline CDR1 and CDR2 sequences are SGHRS and YFSETQ. CDR3 DNA sequence: TGCGCCAGCAGCTCGGGGGGGACAAATACCTACGAGCAGTACTTC. Residues: CASSSGGTNTYEQYF. The full variable domain, rest sourced from reference TRBV5-1 and TRBJ2-7, is KAGVTQTPRYLIKTRGQQVTLSCSPISGHRSVSWYQQTPGQGLQFLFEYFSETQRNKGNFPGRFSGRQFSNSRSEMNVSTLELGDSALYLCASSSGGTNTYEQYFGPGTRLTVT.

Only one count was recorded for this clone. The chain uses TRBV7-2 and TRBJ2-6; possible D gene TRBD2, 5 bases. The CDR3 totals 16 residues. Trimming pared 0 bases from V and 1 base from J, leaving 7 bases between. Per germline, CDR1 SGHTA and CDR2 FQGNSA. CDR3 amino acids: CASSLAGGSGANVLTF. The DNA of the CDR3 is TGTGCCAGCAGCTTAGCTGGAGGATCTGGGGCCAACGTCCTGACTTTC.

Only one count was recorded for this clone. The J gene is TRBJ2-1, the V gene TRBV6-5; TRBD2 matches at 8 bases. Trimming removed 4 bases from V and 4 bases from J; junction bases left unmatched: 3. This CDR3 has 14 amino acids. The V gene's germline CDR1 is MNHEY and CDR2 SVGAGI. The chain's CDR3 is CASSSGGAYNEQFF. CDR3 bases: TGTGCCAGCAGTTCGGGGGGGGCGTACAATGAGCAGTTCTTC.

The V gene is TRBV15, the J gene TRBJ1-4, with D possibly TRBD1 on 6 matching bases. The length of the CDR3 is 14 residues. Between the trimmed V and J ends, which lost 9 bases and 5 bases, there was a span of 16 bases. The germline V gene encodes CDR1 LNHNV and CDR2 YYDKDF (reference sequence). The CDR3 sequence: CATDSGQKNEKLFF. CDR3 DNA sequence: TGTGCCACTGATTCTGGACAGAAGAATGAAAAACTGTTTTTT.

The chain employs TRBV4-3 and TRBJ1-4; a possible D gene is TRBD1 (6 bases). The CDR3 totals 15 residues. Trimming stripped 5 bases from V and 10 bases from J, with 20 bases between. The germline CDR1 and CDR2 sequences are LGHNA and YSLEER. The CDR3 is CASSTNVQGVGKLFF. The CDR3 coding sequence is TGCGCCAGCAGCACCAACGTACAGGGAGTGGGAAAACTGTTTTTT.

The chain recombines TRBV19 with TRBJ1-3; TRBD1 is a possible D gene (5 bases). The CDR3 is 15 residues long. V was trimmed by 9 bases and J by 1 base, leaving 16 bases between them. CDR1 LNHDA and CDR2 SQIVND come from the germline V gene (reference sequence). CDR3 in DNA: TGTGCCAGCCTACCCCCGGCAGGGTCTGGAAACACCATATATTTT. Its translation: CASLPPAGSGNTIYF.

V usage is TRBV2 and J usage is TRBJ1-6, with D maybe TRBD1 (6 bases). Trimming stripped 5 bases from V and 14 bases from J, with 19 bases between. This CDR3 comprises 14 residues. Germline assignment: CDR1 SNHLY and CDR2 FYNNEI. DNA of the CDR3: TGTGCCAGCAGTTATGGGGGGGCAGTTCCCACCCTCCACTTT. Its translation: CASSYGGAVPTLHF. Complete variable domain (other parts from reference TRBV2 and TRBJ1-6): EPEVTQTPSHQVTQMGQEVILRCVPISNHLYFYWYRQILGQKVEFLVSFYNNEISEKSEIFDDQFSVERPDGSNFTLKIRSTKLEDSAMYFCASSYGGAVPTLHFGNGTRLTVT.

This chain joins TRBV5-8 and TRBJ2-3; 13 nucleotides line up with TRBD2. In germline, CDR1 is SGHTS, CDR2 YDEGEE. V lost 3 bases to trimming and J lost 3 bases; unmatched junction nucleotides: 10. CDR3 length equals 18 residues. The CDR3 reads CASSSRLAGGRWTDTQYF. As DNA, the CDR3 is TGTGCCAGCAGCTCCCGACTAGCGGGGGGTAGATGGACAGATACGCAGTATTTT. Using reference TRBV5-8 and TRBJ2-3 for the parts outside the CDR3, the full variable domain is EAGVTQSPTHLIKTRGQQATLRCSPISGHTSVYWYQQALGLGLQFLLWYDEGEERNRGNFPPRFSGRQFPNYSSELNVNALELEDSALYLCASSSRLAGGRWTDTQYFGPGTRLTVL.

This clone was seen once. V gene TRBV7-2 combines with J gene TRBJ2-1; unclear D gene. The CDR3 is made up of 15 amino acids. Germline loops: CDR1 SGHTA, CDR2 FQGNSA. The V end lost 4 bases, the J end lost 1 base, and 11 bases lay between the germline ends. DNA for the CDR3: TGTGCCAGCAGCTCCCGCGCCATTTCCTACAATGAGCAGTTCTTC. This codes for CASSSRAISYNEQFF.